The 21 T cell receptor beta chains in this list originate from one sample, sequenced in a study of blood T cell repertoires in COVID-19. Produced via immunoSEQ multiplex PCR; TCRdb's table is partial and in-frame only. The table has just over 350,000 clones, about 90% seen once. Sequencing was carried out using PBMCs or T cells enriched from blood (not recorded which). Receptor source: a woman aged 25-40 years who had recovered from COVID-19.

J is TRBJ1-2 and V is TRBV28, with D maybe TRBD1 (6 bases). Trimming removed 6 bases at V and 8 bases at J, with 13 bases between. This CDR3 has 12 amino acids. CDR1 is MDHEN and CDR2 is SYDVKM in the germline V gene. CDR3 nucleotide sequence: TGTGCCAGCAGCTCACAGGGTGGGGGCTACACCTTC. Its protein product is CASSSQGGGYTF.

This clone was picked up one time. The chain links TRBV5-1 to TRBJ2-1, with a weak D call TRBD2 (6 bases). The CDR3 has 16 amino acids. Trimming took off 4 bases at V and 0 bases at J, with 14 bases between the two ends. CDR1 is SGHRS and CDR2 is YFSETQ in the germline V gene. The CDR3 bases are TGCGCCAGCAGCCCCGTGGACGGGAGCTCCTACAATGAGCAGTTCTTC. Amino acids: CASSPVDGSSYNEQFF.

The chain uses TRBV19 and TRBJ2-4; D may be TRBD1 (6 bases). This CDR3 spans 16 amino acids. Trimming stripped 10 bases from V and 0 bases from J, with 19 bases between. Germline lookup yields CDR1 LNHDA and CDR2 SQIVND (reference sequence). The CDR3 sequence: CANNLFRTVAKNIQYF. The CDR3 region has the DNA TGTGCCAACAACCTGTTCCGGACAGTAGCCAAAAACATTCAGTACTTC.

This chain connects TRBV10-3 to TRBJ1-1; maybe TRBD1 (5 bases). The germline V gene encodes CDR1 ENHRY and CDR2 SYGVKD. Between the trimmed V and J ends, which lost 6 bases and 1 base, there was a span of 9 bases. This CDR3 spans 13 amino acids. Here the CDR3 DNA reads TGTGCCATCAGGCTACAGGAGAACACTGAAGCTTTCTTT. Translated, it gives CAIRLQENTEAFF.

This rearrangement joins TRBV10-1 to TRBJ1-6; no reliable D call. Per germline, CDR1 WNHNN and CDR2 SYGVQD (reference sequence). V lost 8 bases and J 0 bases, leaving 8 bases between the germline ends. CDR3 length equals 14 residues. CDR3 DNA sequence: TGCGCCAGCCGGGAGGACTCCTATAATTCACCCCTCCACTTT. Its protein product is CASREDSYNSPLHF.

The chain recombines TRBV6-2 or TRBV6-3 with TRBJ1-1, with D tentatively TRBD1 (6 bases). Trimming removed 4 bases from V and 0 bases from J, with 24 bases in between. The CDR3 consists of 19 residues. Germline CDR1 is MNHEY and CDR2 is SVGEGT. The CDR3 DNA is TGTGCCAGCAGTTCTGACAGGAGATATACCCTTTATTTGAACACTGAAGCTTTCTTT. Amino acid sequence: CASSSDRRYTLYLNTEAFF.

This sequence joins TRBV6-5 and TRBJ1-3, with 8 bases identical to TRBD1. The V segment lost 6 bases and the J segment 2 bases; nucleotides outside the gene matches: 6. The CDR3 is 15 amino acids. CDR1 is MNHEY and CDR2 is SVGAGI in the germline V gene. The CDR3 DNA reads TGTGCCAGCAGGAGTCCAGGGGGCCCTGGAAACACCATATATTTT. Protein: CASRSPGGPGNTIYF.

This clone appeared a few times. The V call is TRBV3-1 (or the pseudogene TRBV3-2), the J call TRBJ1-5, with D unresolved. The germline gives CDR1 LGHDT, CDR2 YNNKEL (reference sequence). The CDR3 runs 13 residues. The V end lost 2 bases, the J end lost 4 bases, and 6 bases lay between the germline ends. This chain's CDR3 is CASSQFFNQPQHF. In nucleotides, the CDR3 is TGTGCCAGCAGCCAATTCTTTAATCAGCCCCAGCATTTT.

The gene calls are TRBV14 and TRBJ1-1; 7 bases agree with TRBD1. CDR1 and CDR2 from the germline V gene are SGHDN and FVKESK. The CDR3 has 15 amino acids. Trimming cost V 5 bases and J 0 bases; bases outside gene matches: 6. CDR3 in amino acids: CASSENRGVNTEAFF. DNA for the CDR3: TGTGCCAGCAGCGAAAACAGGGGTGTGAACACTGAAGCTTTCTTT.

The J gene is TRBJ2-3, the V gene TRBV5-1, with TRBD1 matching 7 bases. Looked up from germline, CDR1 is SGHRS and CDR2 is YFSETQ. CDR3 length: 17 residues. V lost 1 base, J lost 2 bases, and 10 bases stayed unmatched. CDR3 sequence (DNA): TGCGCCAGCAGCTTGCCCCCGGGACAGAGACACACAGATACGCAGTATTTT. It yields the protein CASSLPPGQRHTDTQYF.

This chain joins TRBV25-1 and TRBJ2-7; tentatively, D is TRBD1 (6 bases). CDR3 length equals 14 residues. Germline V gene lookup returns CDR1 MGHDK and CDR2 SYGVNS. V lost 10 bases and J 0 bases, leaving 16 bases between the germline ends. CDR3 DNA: TGTGCCACCCCAGACAGGACCTTCTCCTACGAGCAGTACTTC. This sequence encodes CATPDRTFSYEQYF.

CDR3 loop: CASSRAEYTGELFF. In nucleotides, the CDR3 is TGCGCCAGCAGCCGAGCGGAATACACCGGGGAGCTGTTTTTT. The chain couples TRBV5-1 to TRBJ2-2; possibly TRBD2 for D (5 bases). V was trimmed by 4 bases and J by 3 bases, leaving 10 bases between them. CDR1 is SGHRS, CDR2 YFSETQ, per germline. This CDR3 is 14 amino acids long. The variable domain in full, completed from reference TRBV5-1 and TRBJ2-2, reads KAGVTQTPRYLIKTRGQQVTLSCSPISGHRSVSWYQQTPGQGLQFLFEYFSETQRNKGNFPGRFSGRQFSNSRSEMNVSTLELGDSALYLCASSRAEYTGELFFGEGSRLTVL.

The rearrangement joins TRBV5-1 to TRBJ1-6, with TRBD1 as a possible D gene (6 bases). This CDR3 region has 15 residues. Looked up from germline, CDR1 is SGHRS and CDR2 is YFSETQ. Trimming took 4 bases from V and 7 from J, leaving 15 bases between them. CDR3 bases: TGCGCCAGCAGCGAGTCGACAGGCCTAAATTCACCCCTCCACTTT. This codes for CASSESTGLNSPLHF.

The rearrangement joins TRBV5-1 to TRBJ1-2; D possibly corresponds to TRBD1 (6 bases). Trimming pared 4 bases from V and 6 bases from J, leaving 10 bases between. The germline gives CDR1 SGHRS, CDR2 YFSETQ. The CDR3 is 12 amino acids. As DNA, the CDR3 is TGCGCCAGCAGCCCTGGACAGAATGGCTACACCTTC. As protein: CASSPGQNGYTF.

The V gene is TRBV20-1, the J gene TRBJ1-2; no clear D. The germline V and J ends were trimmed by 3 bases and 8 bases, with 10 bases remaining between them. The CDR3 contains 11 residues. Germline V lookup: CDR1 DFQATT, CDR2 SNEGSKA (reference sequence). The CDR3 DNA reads TGCAGTGCTAGTTACACGGGGGGCTACACCTTC. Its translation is CSASYTGGYTF.

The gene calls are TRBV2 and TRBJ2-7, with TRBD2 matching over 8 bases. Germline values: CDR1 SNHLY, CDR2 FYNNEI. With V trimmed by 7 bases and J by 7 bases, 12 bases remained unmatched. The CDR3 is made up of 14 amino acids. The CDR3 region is CASKAREAHSEQYF. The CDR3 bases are TGTGCCAGCAAGGCGCGGGAGGCCCATTCGGAGCAGTACTTC.

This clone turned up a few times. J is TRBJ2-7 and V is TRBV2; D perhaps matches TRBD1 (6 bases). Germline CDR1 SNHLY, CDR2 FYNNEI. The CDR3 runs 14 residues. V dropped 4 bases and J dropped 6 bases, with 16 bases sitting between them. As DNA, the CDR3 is TGTGCCAGCAGTGGGTTGGAGATACAGGGCGAGCAGTACTTC. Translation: CASSGLEIQGEQYF.

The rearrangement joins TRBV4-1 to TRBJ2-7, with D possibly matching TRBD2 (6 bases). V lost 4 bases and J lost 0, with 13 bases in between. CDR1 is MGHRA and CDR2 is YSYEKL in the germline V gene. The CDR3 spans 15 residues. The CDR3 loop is CASSLWDSNSYEQYF. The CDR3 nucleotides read TGCGCCAGCAGCCTTTGGGACTCGAACTCCTACGAGCAGTACTTC.

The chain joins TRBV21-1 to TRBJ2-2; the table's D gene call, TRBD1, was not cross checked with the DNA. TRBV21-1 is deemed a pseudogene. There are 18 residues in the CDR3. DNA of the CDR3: TGTGCCAGCAGCAAAGAGGTAGAGGACAGAAGAGGCCCCGGGGAGCTGTTTTTT. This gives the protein CASSKEVEDRRGPGELFF.

The CDR3, as DNA: TGTGCCAGCAGTTTAGGACAGGGGAGCGAGCAGTACTTC. This encodes CASSLGQGSEQYF. This chain joins TRBV28 and TRBJ2-7; TRBD1 matches 9 bases. Germline assignment: CDR1 MDHEN and CDR2 SYDVKM. With 2 bases clipped from V and 6 bases from J, the junction kept 2 bases outside the gene matches. The CDR3 covers 13 residues.

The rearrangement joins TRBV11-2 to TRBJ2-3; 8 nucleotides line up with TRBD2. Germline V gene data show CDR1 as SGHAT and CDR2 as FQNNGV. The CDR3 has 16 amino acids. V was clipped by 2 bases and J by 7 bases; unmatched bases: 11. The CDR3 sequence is CASSLRGSGAGYTQYF. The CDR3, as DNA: TGTGCCAGCAGCTTAAGGGGTAGCGGGGCGGGCTATACGCAGTATTTT.